This T cell receptor (beta chain) appears in the sequencing data of a study of T cell responses to AZD1222 COVID-19 vaccine. Regarding this clone: Its antigen is still unknown.

Study outcomes and limitations: Clonal diversity was possibly underestimated; the donors were predominantly white British and more often female.

Assay: immunoSEQ multiplex PCR; the TCRdb copy retains only in-frame clones and omits some. The data contain about 130,000 clones, about 89% of them singletons. V was clipped by 6 bases and J by 4 bases, with 12 bases between them. Germline V gives CDR1 MGHRA, CDR2 YSYEKL. The CDR3 has 13 amino acids. The clonotype originates from an adult who received the AZD1222 COVID-19 vaccine. The input for sequencing was peripheral blood, taken 28 days after the second AZD1222 dose. This rearrangement joins TRBV4-1 to TRBJ1-2; the D is unclear. The CDR3 is CASSPGPGYGYTF. In nucleotides, the CDR3 is TGCGCCAGCAGTCCCGGGCCCGGCTATGGCTACACCTTC.